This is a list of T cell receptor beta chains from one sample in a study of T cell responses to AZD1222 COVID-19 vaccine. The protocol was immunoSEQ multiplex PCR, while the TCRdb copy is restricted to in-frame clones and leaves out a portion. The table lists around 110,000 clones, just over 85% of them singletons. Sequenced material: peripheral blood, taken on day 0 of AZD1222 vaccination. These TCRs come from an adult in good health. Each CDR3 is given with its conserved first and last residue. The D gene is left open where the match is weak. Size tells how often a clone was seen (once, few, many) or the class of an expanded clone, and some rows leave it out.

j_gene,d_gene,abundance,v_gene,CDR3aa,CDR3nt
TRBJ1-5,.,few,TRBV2,CASSEQGLNQPQHF,TGTGCCAGCAGTGAACAGGGACTCAATCAGCCCCAGCATTTT
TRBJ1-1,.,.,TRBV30,CAWSVRQINTEAFF,TGTGCCTGGAGTGTACGCCAGATAAACACTGAAGCTTTCTTT
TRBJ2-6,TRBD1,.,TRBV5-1,CASSLEAGGLYSGANVLTF,TGCGCCAGCAGCTTGGAGGCAGGGGGCCTCTACTCTGGGGCCAACGTCCTGACTTTC
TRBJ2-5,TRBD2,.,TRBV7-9,CASSRGFDSGIGRETQYF,TGTGCCAGCAGCCGCGGTTTTGATAGCGGGATCGGGAGGGAGACCCAGTACTTC
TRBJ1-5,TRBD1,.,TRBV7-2,CASSLQGAQPQHF,TGTGCCAGCAGCCTACAGGGGGCGCAGCCCCAGCATTTT
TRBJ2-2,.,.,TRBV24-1,CATSGGNTGELFF,TGTGCCACCAGTGGTGGGAACACCGGGGAGCTGTTTTTT
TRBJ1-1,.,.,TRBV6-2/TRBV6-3,CASSYSTGLPTEAFF,TGTGCCAGCAGTTATTCAACAGGGTTACCGACTGAAGCTTTCTTT
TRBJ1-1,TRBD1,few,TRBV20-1,CSASQTGVNTEAFF,TGCAGTGCTAGTCAGACAGGGGTGAACACTGAAGCTTTCTTT
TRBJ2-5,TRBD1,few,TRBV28,CASSLTGQGYETQYF,TGTGCCAGCAGTTTAACGGGACAGGGGTATGAGACCCAGTACTTC
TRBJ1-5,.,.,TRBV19,CASNPLGGSWNNQPQHF,TGTGCCAGTAATCCCCTGGGGGGATCGTGGAACAATCAGCCCCAGCATTTT
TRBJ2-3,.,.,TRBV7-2,CASTRRSQTDTQYF,TGTGCCAGCACTCGCCGCTCCCAAACAGATACGCAGTATTTT
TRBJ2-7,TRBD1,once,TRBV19,CASSMDRGTYEQYF,TGTGCCAGTAGTATGGACAGGGGGACCTACGAGCAGTACTTC
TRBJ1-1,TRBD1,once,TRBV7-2,CASSSTGQYYTEAFF,TGTGCCAGCAGCTCTACGGGACAGTACTACACTGAAGCTTTCTTT
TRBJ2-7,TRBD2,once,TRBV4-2,CASSLRLAEAYEQYF,TGTGCCAGCAGCCTCAGACTAGCGGAAGCCTACGAGCAGTACTTC
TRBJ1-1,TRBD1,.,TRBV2,CASRFGQGAEVNTEAFF,TGTGCCAGCAGGTTCGGACAGGGGGCTGAGGTGAACACTGAAGCTTTCTTT
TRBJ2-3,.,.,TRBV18,CASSPPRGSFTDTQYF,TGTGCCAGCTCACCCCCCCGGGGGAGTTTCACCGATACGCAGTATTTT
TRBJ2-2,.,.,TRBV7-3,CASSLEGTRPGELFF,TGTGCCAGCAGCTTAGAAGGCACTAGACCCGGGGAGCTGTTTTTT
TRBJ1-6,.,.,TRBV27,CASSLWQGTNSPLHF,TGTGCCAGCAGTTTATGGCAGGGGACCAATTCACCCCTCCACTTT
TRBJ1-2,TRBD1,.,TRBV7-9,CASSTTGGSSYGYTF,TGTGCCAGCAGCACGACAGGGGGGAGCTCCTATGGCTACACCTTC
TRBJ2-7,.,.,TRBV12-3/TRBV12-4,CASSSLMWEQYF,TGTGCCAGCAGTTCCCTAATGTGGGAGCAGTACTTC
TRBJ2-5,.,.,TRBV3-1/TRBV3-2,CASSPMAGLYQETQYF,TGTGCCAGCAGCCCGATGGCAGGGTTGTACCAAGAGACCCAGTACTTC
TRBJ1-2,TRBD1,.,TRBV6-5,CATRTGLYYGYTF,TGTGCCACCCGGACAGGACTTTACTATGGCTACACCTTC
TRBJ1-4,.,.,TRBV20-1,CSASGSATSTNEKLFF,TGCAGTGCTAGTGGCAGCGCCACCTCAACTAATGAAAAACTGTTTTTT
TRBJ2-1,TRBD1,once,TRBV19,CASSTGTGSYNEQFF,TGTGCCAGTAGTACCGGGACAGGGTCCTACAATGAGCAGTTCTTC
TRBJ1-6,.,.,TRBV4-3,CASSQDILVDSPLHF,TGCGCCAGCAGCCAAGATATCCTGGTGGATTCACCCCTCCACTTT
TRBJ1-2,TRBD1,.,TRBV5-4,CASRRRDRADGYTF,TGTGCCAGCAGACGAAGGGACAGGGCGGATGGCTACACCTTC
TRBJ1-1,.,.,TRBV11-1,CASRPLRAPGTEAFF,TGTGCCAGCAGACCTCTCAGGGCCCCCGGCACTGAAGCTTTCTTT
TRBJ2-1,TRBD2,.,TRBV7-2,CASSMVGLAGGASYNEQFF,TGTGCCAGCAGCATGGTGGGACTAGCGGGGGGCGCATCCTACAATGAGCAGTTCTTC
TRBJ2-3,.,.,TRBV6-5,CASTRDGSSTDTQYF,TGTGCCAGCACTCGGGACGGCTCTAGCACAGATACGCAGTATTTT
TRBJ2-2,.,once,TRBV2,CASSSFPTGELFF,TGTGCCAGCAGTTCTTTCCCCACCGGGGAGCTGTTTTTT
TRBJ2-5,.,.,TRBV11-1,CASSFGLPPETQYF,TGTGCCAGCAGCTTTGGACTACCCCCGGAGACCCAGTACTTC
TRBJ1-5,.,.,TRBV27,CASSSEGLGNQPQHF,TGTGCCAGCAGTTCGGAGGGTTTGGGAAATCAGCCCCAGCATTTT
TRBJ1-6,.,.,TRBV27,CASSLSSESSYNSPLHF,TGTGCCAGCAGTTTATCGAGTGAGAGCTCCTATAATTCACCCCTCCACTTT
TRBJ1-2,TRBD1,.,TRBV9,CASSVGPGQGNYGYTF,TGTGCCAGCAGCGTAGGACCGGGACAGGGTAACTATGGCTACACCTTC
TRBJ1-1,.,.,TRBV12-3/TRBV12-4,CASIWGGPTEAFF,TGTGCCAGCATCTGGGGGGGGCCGACTGAAGCTTTCTTT
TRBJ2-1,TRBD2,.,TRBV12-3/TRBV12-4,CASSGGGREQFF,TGTGCCAGCAGCGGCGGGGGGAGAGAGCAGTTCTTC
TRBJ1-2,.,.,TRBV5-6,CASSGPDPVDYGYTF,TGTGCCAGCAGCGGACCTGACCCAGTAGACTATGGCTACACCTTC
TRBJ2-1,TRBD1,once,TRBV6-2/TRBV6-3,CASSSLDRGNEQFF,TGTGCCAGCAGTTCCCTCGACAGGGGCAATGAGCAGTTCTTC
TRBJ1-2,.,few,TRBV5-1,CASSLLAETRYGYTF,TGCGCCAGCAGCTTGTTGGCAGAGACTAGGTATGGCTACACCTTC
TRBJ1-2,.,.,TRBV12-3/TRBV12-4,CASTLREYGYTF,TGTGCCAGCACCCTTCGAGAATATGGCTACACCTTC
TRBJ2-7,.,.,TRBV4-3,CASSPGFQGTYEQYF,TGCGCCAGCAGCCCAGGTTTTCAGGGGACCTACGAGCAGTACTTC
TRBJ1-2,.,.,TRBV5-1,CASSLAPDRLANYGYTF,TGCGCCAGCAGCTTGGCCCCCGACAGGTTAGCTAACTATGGCTACACCTTC
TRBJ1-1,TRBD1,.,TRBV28,CASSTLQGAITEAFF,TGTGCCAGCAGTACCTTACAGGGGGCGATCACTGAAGCTTTCTTT
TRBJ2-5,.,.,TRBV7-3,CASSPVGSPGETQYF,TGTGCCAGCAGCCCAGTCGGCTCCCCTGGGGAGACCCAGTACTTC
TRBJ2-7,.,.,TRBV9,CASSAQGVGPYEQYF,TGTGCCAGCAGCGCCCAAGGTGTCGGTCCCTACGAGCAGTACTTC
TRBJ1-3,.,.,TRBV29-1,CSVEGGGTSRGNTIYF,TGCAGCGTTGAAGGGGGGGGGACAAGTAGAGGAAACACCATATATTTT
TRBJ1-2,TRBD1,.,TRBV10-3,CAIKGTGVGYGYTF,TGTGCCATCAAAGGGACAGGTGTAGGGTATGGCTACACCTTC
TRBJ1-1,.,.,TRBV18,CASSLGSFEAFF,TGTGCCAGCTCACTAGGCTCCTTTGAAGCTTTCTTT
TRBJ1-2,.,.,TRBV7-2,CASSLEPANYGYTF,TGTGCCAGCAGCTTAGAGCCAGCTAACTATGGCTACACCTTC